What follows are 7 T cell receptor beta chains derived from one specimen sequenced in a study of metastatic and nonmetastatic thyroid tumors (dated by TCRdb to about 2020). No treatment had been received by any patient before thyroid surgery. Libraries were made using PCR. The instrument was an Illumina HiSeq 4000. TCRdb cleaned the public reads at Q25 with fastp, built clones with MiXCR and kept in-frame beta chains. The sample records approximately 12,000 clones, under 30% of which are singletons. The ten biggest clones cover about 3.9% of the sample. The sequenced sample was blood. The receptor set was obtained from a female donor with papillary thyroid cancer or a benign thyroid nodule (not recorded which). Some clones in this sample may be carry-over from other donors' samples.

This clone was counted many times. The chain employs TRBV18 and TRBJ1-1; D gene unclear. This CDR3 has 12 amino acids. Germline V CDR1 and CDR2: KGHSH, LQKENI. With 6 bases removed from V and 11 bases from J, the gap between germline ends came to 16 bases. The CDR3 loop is CASSSGMGRAFF. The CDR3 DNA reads TGTGCCAGCTCCTCCGGGATGGGAAGGGCTTTCTTT.

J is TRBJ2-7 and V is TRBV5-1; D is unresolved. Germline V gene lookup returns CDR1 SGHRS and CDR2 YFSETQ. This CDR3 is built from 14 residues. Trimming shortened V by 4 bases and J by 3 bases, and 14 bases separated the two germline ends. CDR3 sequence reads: CASSPPGASYEQYF. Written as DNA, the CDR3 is TGCGCCAGCAGCCCTCCGGGCGCCAGCTACGAGCAGTACTTC.

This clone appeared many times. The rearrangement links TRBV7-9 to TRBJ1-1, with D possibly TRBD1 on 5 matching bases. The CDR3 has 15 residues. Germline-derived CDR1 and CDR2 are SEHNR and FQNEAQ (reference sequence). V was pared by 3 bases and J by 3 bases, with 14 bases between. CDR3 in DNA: TGTGCCAGCAGCTTTTTTGAGGCGGGGCACACTGAAGCTTTCTTT. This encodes CASSFFEAGHTEAFF.

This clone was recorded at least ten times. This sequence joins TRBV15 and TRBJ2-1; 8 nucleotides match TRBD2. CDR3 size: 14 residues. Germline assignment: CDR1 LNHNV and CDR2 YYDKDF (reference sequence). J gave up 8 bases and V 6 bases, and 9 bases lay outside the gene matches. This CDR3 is CATSLSGSADEQFF. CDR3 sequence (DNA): TGTGCCACCAGTCTAAGCGGGAGTGCCGATGAGCAGTTCTTC.

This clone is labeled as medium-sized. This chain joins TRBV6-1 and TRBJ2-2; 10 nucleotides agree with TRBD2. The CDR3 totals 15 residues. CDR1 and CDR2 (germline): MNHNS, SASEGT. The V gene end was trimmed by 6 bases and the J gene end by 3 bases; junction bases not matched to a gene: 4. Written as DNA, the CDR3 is TGTGCCAGCAGGAGCGGGGGGGCCGACACCGGGGAGCTGTTTTTT. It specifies CASRSGGADTGELFF.

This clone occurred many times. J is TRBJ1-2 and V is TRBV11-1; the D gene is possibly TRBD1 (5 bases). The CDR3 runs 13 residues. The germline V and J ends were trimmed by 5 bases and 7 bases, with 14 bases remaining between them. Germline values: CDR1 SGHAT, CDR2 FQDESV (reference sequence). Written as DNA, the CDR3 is TGTGCCAGCAGCCGTGGGACGGACGGTGGCTACACCTTC. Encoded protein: CASSRGTDGGYTF.

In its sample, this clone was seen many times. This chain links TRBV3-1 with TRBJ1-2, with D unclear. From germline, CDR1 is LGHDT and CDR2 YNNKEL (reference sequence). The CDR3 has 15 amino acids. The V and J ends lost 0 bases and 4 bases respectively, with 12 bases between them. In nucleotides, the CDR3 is TGTGCCAGCAGCCAAGACCCAGGCGGCAGCTATGGCTACACCTTC. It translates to CASSQDPGGSYGYTF.